The 21 T cell receptor beta chains reported below all come from one sample, sequenced in a study of prognosis after radiotherapy for stage I lung cancer. It was by two-round multiplex PCR that TCR beta CDR3 was amplified from genomic DNA. Initially, in first-round PCR, primers specific to each TRBV and TRBJ gene were used. TCRdb independently ran MiXCR on the multiplex PCR reads; one entry per CDR3 protein. The table includes some 15,000 distinct CDR3 sequences, around 29% detected once. Source: PBMCs, taken before or after stereotactic body radiation therapy (not recorded which). The receptors were gathered from a donor over 45 with non-small cell lung cancer.

Concerning this clonotype itself: Sequence at one end of the junction differs from germline and may be a read error. The chain joins TRBV7-2 to TRBJ1-5; TRBD1 agrees at 7 bases. The CDR3 totals 15 residues. Germline CDR1 and CDR2: SGHTA and FQGNSA. The CDR3 DNA is TGTGCCAGCAGCTTTTCAGGGGGGCGCAATCAGACCCAGCATTTT. It is translated as CASSFSGGRNQTQHF.

This CDR3 is CASSRRQSGPTDTQYF. CDR3 nucleotides: TGTGCCAGCAGCCGACGACAATCGGGGCCCACAGATACGCAGTATTTT. The chain employs TRBV13 and TRBJ2-3; TRBD1 or TRBD2 may be the D gene (5 bases each). Trimming removed 5 bases at V and 2 bases at J, with 17 bases between. Germline lookup yields CDR1 PRHDT and CDR2 FYEKMQ (reference sequence). The CDR3 length is 16 residues.

As regards this clonotype: A far larger clone differs by one base, so this is likely a read error. The chain uses TRBV6-4 and TRBJ1-2; TRBD1 is a possible D gene (5 bases). In germline, CDR1 is MRHNA, CDR2 SNTAGT. V gave up 5 bases and J gave up 4 bases, with 11 bases separating them. The CDR3 runs to 13 residues. CDR3 nucleotide sequence: TGTGCCAGCAGTCAGGGACTTCGCTATGGCTACACCTTC. It yields the protein CASSQGLRYGYTF.

This clonotype occurred many times. V is TRBV9 and J is TRBJ1-1, with D maybe TRBD1 (6 bases). The CDR3 extends over 13 amino acids. Trimming took off 4 bases at V and 7 bases at J, with 14 bases between the two ends. The V gene's germline CDR1 is SGDLS and CDR2 YYNGEE. The CDR3 sequence: CASSLRGQGEAFF. The DNA of the CDR3 is TGTGCCAGCAGCCTCCGGGGGCAGGGTGAAGCTTTCTTT. Full variable domain (missing parts from reference TRBV9 and TRBJ1-1): DSGVTQTPKHLITATGQRVTLRCSPRSGDLSVYWYQQSLDQGLQFLIQYYNGEERAKGNILERFSAQQFPDLHSELNLSSLELGDSALYFCASSLRGQGEAFFGQGTRLTVV.

The sample holds many counts of this clonotype. V usage is TRBV4-2 and J usage is TRBJ1-1; 7 nucleotides align to TRBD1. Germline CDR1 is LGHNA and CDR2 is YNFKEQ. CDR3 length: 14 amino acids. V trimming: 4 bases; J trimming: 2 bases; junction bases outside the gene matches: 4. CDR3 loop: CASSRQGGNTEAFF. The CDR3, as DNA: TGTGCCAGCAGCCGTCAGGGGGGAAACACTGAAGCTTTCTTT.

This clonotype was seen at least ten times. Sequence at one end of the junction differs from germline and may be a read error. V and J are TRBV7-7 and TRBJ2-3, with D possibly being TRBD1 or TRBD2 (5 bases each). Germline values: CDR1 SSHAT, CDR2 FNYEAQ (reference sequence). The CDR3 contains 15 residues. DNA of the CDR3: TGTGCTAGCAGCAAGAGTGGGGGAAACACAGATACGCAGTATTTT. It translates to CASSKSGGNTDTQYF.

Sample share makes this clonotype medium-sized (0.01 to 0.1%). V gene TRBV2 combines with J gene TRBJ2-7, with a weak D call TRBD2 (6 bases). CDR1 and CDR2 (germline): SNHLY, FYNNEI. V lost 6 bases and J lost 2, with 14 bases in between. The CDR3 has 14 amino acids. CDR3 sequence: CASSLGRGPYEQYF. The CDR3 DNA follows: TGTGCCAGCAGCCTCGGGCGGGGCCCCTACGAGCAGTACTTC.

This clonotype appeared many times. V is TRBV10-3 and J is TRBJ2-3; D tentatively reads TRBD1 or TRBD2 (5 bases each). In germline, CDR1 is ENHRY, CDR2 SYGVKD. Between the trimmed V and J ends, which lost 2 bases and 5 bases, there was a span of 5 bases. CDR3 size: 12 residues. DNA of the CDR3: TGTGCCATCAGTGAGGGGGGAGATACGCAGTATTTT. This translates into CAISEGGDTQYF.

This clonotype was seen at least ten times. The chain carries TRBV7-2 and TRBJ1-2; D perhaps matches TRBD1 (5 bases). CDR1 is SGHTA, CDR2 FQGNSA, per germline. V lost 5 bases and J 5 bases, leaving 12 bases between the germline ends. The CDR3 has 13 residues. In nucleotides, the CDR3 is TGTGCCAGCAGCCTCCCGCAGGGATATGGCTACACCTTC. Amino acid sequence: CASSLPQGYGYTF.

Regarding this clonotype: Just one base apart from a much larger clone, this may be a read error. J is TRBJ2-7 and V is TRBV5-8; D is tentatively TRBD1 or TRBD2 (5 bases each). The CDR3 runs to 14 residues. Per germline, CDR1 SGHTS and CDR2 YDEGEE. The V gene lost 2 bases and the J gene lost 3 bases, with 12 bases spanning the gap. The CDR3 sequence: CASSFPFGGYEQYF. Here the CDR3 DNA reads TGTGCCAGCAGCTTTCCTTTTGGGGGCTACGAGCAGTACTTC.

V gene TRBV5-4 combines with J gene TRBJ1-1; D uncertain. Trimming left V 0 bases short and J 0 bases short, with 6 bases between. Germline V gene data show CDR1 as SGHNT and CDR2 as YYREEE (reference sequence). The CDR3 has 14 residues. The CDR3 loop is CASSLGVLNTEAFF. The CDR3 nucleotides are TGTGCCAGCAGCTTGGGGGTTTTGAACACTGAAGCTTTCTTT.

This clonotype has a count of ten or more. V usage is TRBV28 and J usage is TRBJ2-7; the match to TRBD2 covers 11 bases. Trimming removed 5 bases from V and 4 bases from J; junction bases left unmatched: 10. There are 16 residues in the CDR3. The germline gives CDR1 MDHEN, CDR2 SYDVKM. The CDR3 bases are TGTGCCAGCAGTCCCCGGGGTAGCGGGAGGGGATACGAGCAGTACTTC. The encoded protein is CASSPRGSGRGYEQYF.

This clonotype was observed at least ten times. V is TRBV7-2 and J is TRBJ2-2; 9 bases match TRBD1. The junction had 5 bases not matched to a gene; V was cut back by 6 bases and J by 6 bases. Germline CDR1 is SGHTA and CDR2 is FQGNSA. The CDR3 spans 14 residues. In nucleotides, the CDR3 is TGTGCCAGCAGGTCCGGGACAGGGCCCGGGGAGCTGTTTTTT. It codes for CASRSGTGPGELFF.

This clonotype was seen ten or more times. This chain connects TRBV4-2 to TRBJ2-3; no firm D call. CDR3 length: 16 residues. The V gene's germline CDR1 is LGHNA and CDR2 YNFKEQ. V lost 5 bases, J lost 0 bases, and 15 bases lay in between. CDR3 DNA sequence: TGTGCCAGCAGCAGCATGGGGAAGACTAGCACAGATACGCAGTATTTT. This codes for CASSSMGKTSTDTQYF.

For this clonotype: Germline is not matched at one junction end, which may reflect a read error. The chain links TRBV28 to TRBJ1-5, with D hard to call. The CDR3 extends over 15 amino acids. In germline, CDR1 is MDHEN, CDR2 SYDVKM. The CDR3 protein is CASSFRERRGQPHHF. CDR3 bases: TGTGCCAGCAGTTTTCGGGAACGCCGGGGTCAGCCCCATCATTTT.

Notes on this clonotype: A read error may be the cause here, since a much bigger clone is one base away. This chain connects TRBV9 to TRBJ2-7, with D perhaps matching TRBD2 (6 bases). Trimming took off 0 bases at V and 5 bases at J, with 15 bases between the two ends. This CDR3 spans 15 amino acids. The germline V gene has CDR1 SGDLS and CDR2 YYNGEE. The CDR3 spells CASSVVGGWVDEQYF. The CDR3 bases are TGTGCCAGCAGCGTAGTGGGGGGTTGGGTAGACGAGCAGTACTTC.

This clonotype was recorded many times. V and J are TRBV5-1 and TRBJ1-1; D might be TRBD1 (5 bases). V was clipped by 0 bases and J by 0 bases, with 9 bases between them. CDR3 length: 15 residues. Germline CDR1 and CDR2: SGHRS and YFSETQ. In nucleotides, the CDR3 is TGCGCCAGCAGCTTGGGTGGGGCGATGAACACTGAAGCTTTCTTT. Its protein product is CASSLGGAMNTEAFF.

As concerns this clonotype: With a far larger clone one base away, a read error is the likely cause. The V call is TRBV6-2 or TRBV6-3, the J call TRBJ1-5, with D tentatively TRBD1 (5 bases). V lost 5 bases and J 0 bases, leaving 14 bases between the germline ends. The CDR3 loop spans 16 amino acids. Germline V gives CDR1 MNHEY, CDR2 SVGEGT. CDR3 DNA: TGTGCCAGCAGTGGAGCGACAGCGATTAGCAATCAGCCCCAGCATTTT. It specifies CASSGATAISNQPQHF.

This clonotype was seen at least ten times. V gene TRBV20-1 combines with J gene TRBJ1-2; a possible D gene is TRBD1 (5 bases). Germline V gene lookup returns CDR1 DFQATT and CDR2 SNEGSKA (reference sequence). V lost 6 bases to trimming and J lost 4 bases, with 15 bases between them. The length of the CDR3 is 13 residues. In DNA form, the CDR3 reads TGCAGTGCGTCCCAGGGATTCGGCTATGGCTACACCTTC. Protein product: CSASQGFGYGYTF.

By share, this clonotype counts as large. The J gene is TRBJ2-7, the V gene TRBV6-1, with 7 bases lining up with TRBD2. The CDR3 totals 15 residues. Germline CDR1 is MNHNS and CDR2 is SASEGT. V gave up 5 bases and J gave up 5 bases; unmatched junction bases: 12. CDR3 coding DNA: TGTGCCAGCAGTAGCGGTGGGGGGGAAGGGAACGAGCAGTACTTC. Protein: CASSSGGGEGNEQYF.

This clonotype was seen at least ten times. The chain joins TRBV4-2 to TRBJ2-3; D uncertain. Germline V CDR1 and CDR2: LGHNA, YNFKEQ. The CDR3 contains 15 residues. Trimming stripped 0 bases from V and 1 base from J, with 8 bases between. The DNA for the CDR3 is TGTGCCAGCAGCCAAGAAAGTCAGGGCACAGATACGCAGTATTTT. This encodes CASSQESQGTDTQYF.